This paragraph covers one TCR beta chain sequence. This receptor's antigen is unknown. Within one base of it there is no much larger clone, and no base qualities were kept. This sample is drawn from a study of regulatory T cells in long-lasting Graves disease (dated by TCRdb to about 2021). For context, the study as a whole: In the newly diagnosed Graves' disease group, patients had been taking antithyroid drugs for less than 3 months. Persistent Graves' disease patients were compared with newly diagnosed Graves' disease patients by peripheral blood TCR sequencing and RNA sequencing. The study was conducted in China and was registered as a clinical trial. A total of 35 or so samples were covered by TCR sequencing, comprising roughly 13 persistent and around 20 newly diagnosed Graves' disease patients.

The time point label, read with the paper, signifies: newly diagnosed GD, antithyroid drugs for less than 3 months. For both TCR sequencing and RNA sequencing, RNA was extracted from PBMCs using TRIzol. Graves' disease was diagnosed according to American Thyroid Association guidelines. The patients came from an endocrinology department in Xi'an, China. Each patient gave 7.5 to 10 milliliters of peripheral blood, collected in an EDTA anticoagulant tube. PBMCs were isolated by Ficoll Paque Plus density gradient separation without further T cell sorting. RNA quality was checked with an Agilent 2100 Bioanalyzer and agarose gel, and concentration with a NanoDrop 2000. Libraries were prepared through multiplex PCR. Reads for this sample came from an Illumina HiSeq 4000. iRepertoire HTBI primers and Arm-PCR amplification of CDR3 regions were used to construct TCR beta libraries. Before sequencing, the PCR products underwent gel purification. Under the source paper's analysis protocol: Across samples, 60 to 70 TRBV and 13 to 15 TRBJ segments were identified and used for gene usage analysis of CDR3 amino acid clonotypes. COPE and FqMerger were used to merge the filtered high-quality paired reads into contigs. BLAST was used to align contigs to IMGT TRBV, TRBD and TRBJ reference genes, and CDR3 was defined according to IMGT. Any clonotype with a frequency above 0.1% was classified as a highly expanded clone. Repertoire diversity was measured by Shannon entropy, and V-J evenness by the Gini coefficient. A clonotype was considered public if more than one individual shared it. TCRdb applied fastp at Q25 and MiXCR to the public reads, then kept only in-frame beta chains. Rows merge per CDR3 protein into single entries with the most common DNA and genes. The V and J calls and clone size come from TCRdb's table, not from the authors' own analysis. Present in this sample are about 540,000 distinct CDR3 sequences, about 14% of which were seen just once. Jointly, the top ten make up roughly a tenth of the sample.

What the research found in general, with its limitations: A larger number of public clonotypes was shared among persistent patients (more than 2,500) than among newly diagnosed patients (roughly 970). The small sample size was acknowledged by the authors as a limitation that may reduce accuracy. Only the TCR beta chain was sequenced and analyzed. The study examined only peripheral blood because the primary lesion, thyroid tissue, could not be accessed. Persistent disease showed preferential use of TRBV28, TRBJ1-2 and TRBJ2-5, whereas newly diagnosed disease favored TRBV20-1 and TRBJ2-1. Compared with newly diagnosed patients, patients with persistent Graves' disease had lower TCR Shannon entropy and fewer highly expanded clones, which suggests clonal expansion.

The germline V gene sets CDR1 to SGHRS and CDR2 to YFSETQ. Inclusive of the bounding cysteine and phenylalanine, the CDR3 is 16 residues long. The only DNA kept is the CDR3, 48 bases in frame from the first base. V is pruned by 0 bases and J by 5 bases, leaving 5 bases of the junction without a gene match. These data also formed part of another study, on T cells in Graves' hyperthyroidism and ophthalmopathy. The second source states: Stable Graves' hyperthyroidism was defined as no progression to ophthalmopathy during 18 months of follow-up. Hyperthyroidism patients were newly diagnosed, with disease duration under 2 months, and aged 18 to 65 years. Exclusion was applied to patients with uncontrolled infections, other autoimmune diseases, pregnancy or lactation. Clinical symptoms, serum thyroxine and TRAb, thyroid ultrasound, and orbital computed tomography formed the basis for the diagnoses. For the first round of RT-PCR on the TCR CDR3, the HTBI primer set was used together with the Qiagen OneStep RT-PCR kit. Most expanded thyroid clonotypes (frequency above 0.001) were also detected in blood, a finding suggesting that blood repertoires may reflect thyroid immune responses. A 13 V-J signature model separated ophthalmopathy from stable hyperthyroidism, with about 90% sensitivity and roughly 82% specificity in cross-validation and 80%/75% in testing. In validation, progression to ophthalmopathy was predicted by the model with roughly 69% sensitivity and roughly 76% specificity, a median of approximately 6.5 months before onset. To identify distinguishing TCR V-J signatures, a discovery cohort of around 100 patients was used, comprising 43 with Graves' ophthalmopathy and 55 to 65 with stable Graves' hyperthyroidism. An independent validation cohort of fewer than 20 hyperthyroidism patients and 17 patients who later progressed to ophthalmopathy tested prospective prediction of ophthalmopathy. For training and testing, the 80 to 100 patients in the discovery cohort were randomly divided in a 7:3 ratio. In addition, the study compared T-cell repertoires in thyroid tissue and in blood from roughly 6 Graves' hyperthyroidism patients. After blood sampling, hyperthyroidism patients were treated with methimazole at a starting dose of 30 mg daily, and ophthalmopathy patients were treated with high-dose intravenous methylprednisolone. Libraries were constructed in a second round of multiplex PCR, after which size selection and purification were carried out. Sequencing of the libraries was done on an Illumina HiSeq2000 using paired-end 100 bp reads. SOAPnuke was used to process the raw data, throwing out any read that contained adapters or uncalled bases, had a mean Phred below 15, or lacked an exact constant-primer or identifier match. High-quality paired reads were merged with COPE v1.2.5, and unique nucleotide sequences were defined as clonotypes. MiTCR v1.1 was used to align the clonotypes against IMGT TRBV, TRBD and TRBJ reference segments. The analysis included only V-J combinations with a frequency above 0.0001, which together covered 99% to 99.2% of the repertoires. The TCS score was defined as the ratio of F50 (clonal expansion) to E x V (chaos), calculated using BLOSUM62-based TCRdist between CDR3 peptides within each V-J. Welch's t-statistics and random forest reduced 500 to 650 V-J features to roughly 13, which were used in a naive Bayes classifier (R e1071). Sample size was not statistically predetermined, and blinding of investigators to group allocation was not performed. TCR Vbeta CDR3 sequencing of some 140 peripheral blood samples (over 40 ophthalmopathy, about 75 hyperthyroidism and around 17 progressor patients) is reported in the paper.

The sequence links TRBV5-1 to TRBJ2-2; the central 9 bases match TRBD1. Sequencing was performed on peripheral blood mononuclear cells (PBMCs), taken at new diagnosis, from a patient treated with antithyroid drugs. The TCR was taken from a man aged 25 to 40 with Graves disease. Donor details come from another sample of the same person, matched by shared clones. This receptor carries the CDR3 CASSLEQGAGTGELFF. The bases are TGCGCCAGCAGCTTGGAACAGGGGGCGGGAACCGGGGAGCTGTTTTTT.